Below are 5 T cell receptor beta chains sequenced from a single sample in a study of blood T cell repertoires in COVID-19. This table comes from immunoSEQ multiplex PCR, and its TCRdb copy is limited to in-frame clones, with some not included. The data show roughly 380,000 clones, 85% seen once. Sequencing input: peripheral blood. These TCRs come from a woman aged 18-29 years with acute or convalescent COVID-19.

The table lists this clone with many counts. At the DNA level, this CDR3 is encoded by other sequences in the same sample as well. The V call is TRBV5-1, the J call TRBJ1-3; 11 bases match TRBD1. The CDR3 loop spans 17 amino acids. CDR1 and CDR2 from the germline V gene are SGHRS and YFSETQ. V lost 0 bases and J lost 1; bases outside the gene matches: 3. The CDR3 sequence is CASSLGGQGASGNTIYF. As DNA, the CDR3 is TGCGCCAGCAGCTTGGGAGGACAGGGGGCTTCTGGAAACACCATATATTTT. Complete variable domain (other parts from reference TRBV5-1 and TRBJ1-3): KAGVTQTPRYLIKTRGQQVTLSCSPISGHRSVSWYQQTPGQGLQFLFEYFSETQRNKGNFPGRFSGRQFSNSRSEMNVSTLELGDSALYLCASSLGGQGASGNTIYFGEGSWLTVV.

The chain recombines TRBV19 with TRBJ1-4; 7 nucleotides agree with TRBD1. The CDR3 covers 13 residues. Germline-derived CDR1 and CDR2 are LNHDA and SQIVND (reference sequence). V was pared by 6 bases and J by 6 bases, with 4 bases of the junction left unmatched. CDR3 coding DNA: TGTGCCAGTAGGATCACAGGGGATGAAAAACTGTTTTTT. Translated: CASRITGDEKLFF.

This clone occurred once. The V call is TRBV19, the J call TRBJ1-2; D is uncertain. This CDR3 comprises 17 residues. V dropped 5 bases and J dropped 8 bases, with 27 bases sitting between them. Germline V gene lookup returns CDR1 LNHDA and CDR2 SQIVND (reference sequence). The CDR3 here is CASSSYLEERVNPGYTF. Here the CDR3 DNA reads TGTGCCAGTAGTTCTTATCTTGAAGAGAGGGTGAATCCAGGCTACACCTTC.

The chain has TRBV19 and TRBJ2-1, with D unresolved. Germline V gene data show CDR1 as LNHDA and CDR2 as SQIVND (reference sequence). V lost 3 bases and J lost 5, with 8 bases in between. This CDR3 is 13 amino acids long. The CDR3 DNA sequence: TGTGCCAGTAGTATCCAGGCACACAATGAGCAGTTCTTC. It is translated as CASSIQAHNEQFF.

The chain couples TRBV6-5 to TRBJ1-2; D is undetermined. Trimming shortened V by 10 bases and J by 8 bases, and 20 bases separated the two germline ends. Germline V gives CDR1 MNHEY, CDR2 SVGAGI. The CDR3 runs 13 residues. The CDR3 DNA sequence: TGTGCCACCCTGCCCCAAGAGGGCCGGGGCTACACCTTC. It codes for CATLPQEGRGYTF.